Listed here are 9 T cell receptor beta chains from one sample, sequenced in a study of blood T cell repertoires in COVID-19. Here immunoSEQ multiplex PCR was the method, and the copy in TCRdb shows in-frame clones only, minus some. The sample carries about 240,000 clones, about 83% recorded once. Sequencing used peripheral blood. Source of these receptors: a man aged 45 to 65 with acute or convalescent COVID-19.

The chain uses TRBV3-1 (or the pseudogene TRBV3-2) and TRBJ2-2, with 8 nucleotides matching TRBD2. With V trimmed by 1 base and J by 6 bases, 7 bases remained unmatched. Germline V gene sequence: CDR1 LGHDT, CDR2 YNNKEL (reference sequence). The CDR3 has 16 amino acids. The CDR3 spells CASSQGVGAGAGELFF. Written as DNA, the CDR3 is TGTGCCAGCAGCCAAGGAGTAGGAGCGGGGGCCGGGGAGCTGTTTTTT.

CDR3 coding DNA: TGTGCCAGCGGACAGGTGGAGGAGAAACTGTTTTTT. Amino acid sequence: CASGQVEEKLFF. The chain is built from TRBV2 and TRBJ1-4; 7 bases fit TRBD1. The CDR3 contains 12 residues. V shed 8 bases, J shed 11 bases, and the junction held 8 bases outside the gene matches. Germline assignment: CDR1 SNHLY and CDR2 FYNNEI.

This chain connects TRBV28 to TRBJ1-5; possible D gene TRBD1, 5 bases. Trimming shortened V by 5 bases and J by 5 bases, and 16 bases separated the two germline ends. The CDR3 covers 15 residues. CDR1 MDHEN and CDR2 SYDVKM come from the germline V gene. The CDR3 nucleotides read TGTGCCAGCAGTACGATTAAGGGGATAGATCAGCCCCAGCATTTT. It specifies CASSTIKGIDQPQHF. Combining the CDR3 with reference TRBV28 and TRBJ1-5 gives the whole variable domain DVKVTQSSRYLVKRTGEKVFLECVQDMDHENMFWYRQDPGLGLRLIYFSYDVKMKEKGDIPEGYSVSREKKERFSLILESASTNQTSMYLCASSTIKGIDQPQHFGDGTRLSIL.

The table lists this clone with a count of one. This chain links TRBV6-5 with TRBJ1-5; 11 bases align to TRBD1. The CDR3 has 16 amino acids. Germline CDR1 MNHEY, CDR2 SVGAGI. The V segment lost 2 bases and the J segment 6 bases; nucleotides outside the gene matches: 6. The CDR3 loop reads CASSYGTGTGGQPQHF. The CDR3 DNA follows: TGTGCCAGCAGTTACGGGACCGGGACAGGGGGTCAGCCCCAGCATTTT.

V usage is TRBV5-1 and J usage is TRBJ2-7, with TRBD1 as a possible D gene (5 bases). Deletions cut 0 bases from V and 6 bases from J, with 7 bases between. The CDR3 length is 12 residues. Per the germline V gene, CDR1 is SGHRS and CDR2 is YFSETQ. The DNA for the CDR3 is TGCGCCAGCAGCTTGGCGCAGGGCGAGCAGTACTTC. This encodes CASSLAQGEQYF. Full variable domain (rest looked up from reference TRBV5-1 and TRBJ2-7): KAGVTQTPRYLIKTRGQQVTLSCSPISGHRSVSWYQQTPGQGLQFLFEYFSETQRNKGNFPGRFSGRQFSNSRSEMNVSTLELGDSALYLCASSLAQGEQYFGPGTRLTVT.

This rearrangement joins TRBV7-9 to TRBJ1-6; D gene unclear. The CDR3 totals 14 residues. Germline V gives CDR1 SEHNR, CDR2 FQNEAQ (reference sequence). Trimming removed 6 bases at V and 3 bases at J, with 9 bases between. DNA of the CDR3: TGTGCCAGCAGACTGGGAGTCTATAATTCACCCCTCCACTTT. It specifies CASRLGVYNSPLHF.

V and J are TRBV28 and TRBJ1-3; TRBD1 is a possible D gene (5 bases). Germline-derived CDR1 and CDR2 are MDHEN and SYDVKM. The V end was cut by 7 bases, the J end by 2 bases, with 12 bases between. The CDR3 loop spans 14 amino acids. This CDR3 reads CASKLRGTGNTIYF. CDR3 nucleotides: TGTGCCAGCAAACTTCGGGGGACTGGAAACACCATATATTTT.

With respect to this clone: The sample carries other DNA sequences with the same CDR3. The CDR3 nucleotides are TGCGCCAGCAGCCCCCGACAGGGGAGCAATCAGCCCCAGCATTTT. This codes for CASSPRQGSNQPQHF. The rearrangement uses TRBV4-1 and TRBJ1-5; 8 bases line up with TRBD1. The germline V gene has CDR1 MGHRA and CDR2 YSYEKL. This CDR3 spans 15 amino acids. V trimming: 4 bases; J trimming: 1 base; junction bases outside the gene matches: 3.

The chain has TRBV30 and TRBJ1-6; 11 bases match TRBD1. This CDR3 is built from 14 residues. V trimming: 2 bases; J trimming: 9 bases; junction bases outside the gene matches: 3. Germline assignment: CDR1 GTSNPN and CDR2 SVGIG (reference sequence). The DNA of the CDR3 is TGTGCCTGGAGTCTAGGGACAGGGGGTTCACCCCTCCACTTT. It specifies CAWSLGTGGSPLHF.